One and the same sample provided the 14 T cell receptor beta chains below, sequenced in a study of shared clonotypes between healthy human individuals. Sequenced by immunoSEQ multiplex PCR; TCRdb stores in-frame clones only, minus some. The sample lists about 1.1 million clones; about 84% were seen once. The source material was memory CD4+ T cells from PBMCs. The subset: CD45RA-negative fraction. The receptors were gathered from a man aged 18 to 30 in good health. Some clones in this sample may be carry-over from other donors' samples.

V gene TRBV27 combines with J gene TRBJ2-7; TRBD1 agrees at 9 bases. J gave up 2 bases and V 5 bases, and 7 bases lay outside the gene matches. CDR1 is MNHEY and CDR2 is SMNVEV in the germline V gene (reference sequence). The CDR3 consists of 15 residues. The chain's CDR3 is CASSRPTGGTYEQYF. The CDR3 DNA is TGTGCCAGCAGTCGCCCGACAGGGGGAACCTACGAGCAGTACTTC.

CDR3: CASSLSRLGARETQYF. In DNA, the CDR3 is TGTGCCAGCAGCCTATCCCGTCTGGGGGCGAGGGAGACCCAGTACTTC. V and J are TRBV7-2 and TRBJ2-5, with D maybe TRBD1 (6 bases). Trimming took off 5 bases at V and 5 bases at J, with 21 bases between the two ends. CDR3 length: 16 residues. Germline-derived CDR1 and CDR2 are SGHTA and FQGNSA.

This chain's CDR3 is CASSLAGRNTGELFF. The CDR3 DNA follows: TGTGCCAGCAGCTTAGCCGGGAGGAACACCGGGGAGCTGTTTTTT. This chain connects TRBV7-3 to TRBJ2-2; D may be TRBD2 (6 bases). The CDR3 contains 15 residues. Germline V gives CDR1 SGHTA, CDR2 FQGTGA. The V gene lost 2 bases and the J gene lost 1 base, with 8 bases spanning the gap.

This chain links TRBV2 with TRBJ1-1, with 8 bases lining up with TRBD1. The germline gives CDR1 SNHLY, CDR2 FYNNEI. This CDR3 spans 15 amino acids. Germline trimming cut 3 bases from V and 9 bases from J; bases unmatched to any gene: 12. The CDR3 coding sequence is TGTGCCAGCAGTGATTGGGGGGCGGGACAGGTCAAAGCTTTCTTT. Translating gives CASSDWGAGQVKAFF.

A remark on this clone: A much bigger clone sits one base away, suggesting this may be a read error. Other DNA sequences of this sample code for an identical CDR3. The chain carries TRBV20-1 and TRBJ2-5, with 8 bases lining up with TRBD2. Germline V lookup: CDR1 DFQATT, CDR2 SNEGSKA (reference sequence). CDR3 length: 11 residues. CDR3 protein: CSAEAGETQYF. CDR3 DNA sequence: TGCAGTGCGGAAGCGGGAGAGACTCAGTACTTC.

This chain uses TRBV29-1 with TRBJ2-5; D possibly corresponds to TRBD2 (5 bases). The length of the CDR3 is 13 residues. Germline lookup yields CDR1 SQVTM and CDR2 ANQGSEA. V dropped 6 bases and J dropped 0 bases, with 11 bases sitting between them. In nucleotides, the CDR3 is TGCAGCGTCCCGAAGGGAGACCAAGAGACCCAGTACTTC. Encoded protein: CSVPKGDQETQYF.

Notes on this clone: A much larger clone differs by one base, so this may be a read error. The same CDR3 also results from other DNA sequences found in this sample. V usage is TRBV5-1 and J usage is TRBJ1-2, with a tentative D call TRBD1 (6 bases). Trimming pared 4 bases from V and 3 bases from J, leaving 16 bases between. This CDR3 spans 15 amino acids. Germline values: CDR1 SGHRS, CDR2 YFSETQ. The CDR3 loop is CASSLGGGRDYGYTF. CDR3 sequence (DNA): TGCGCCAGCAGCCTGGGAGGGGGTCGCGACTATGGCTACACCTTC.

This rearrangement joins TRBV7-6 to TRBJ2-5; D is ambiguous. CDR1 is SGHVS, CDR2 FNYEAQ, per germline. V was pared by 6 bases and J by 2 bases, with 13 bases between. This CDR3 is 14 amino acids long. This CDR3 is CASSPSLSQETQYF. CDR3 DNA sequence: TGTGCCAGCAGTCCGTCACTTTCTCAAGAGACCCAGTACTTC.

In the case of this clone: Other DNA sequences in this specimen translate into the identical CDR3. This chain links TRBV15 with TRBJ1-5, with 9 positions matching TRBD1. Germline CDR1 is LNHNV and CDR2 is YYDKDF (reference sequence). CDR3 length: 15 amino acids. V lost 3 bases to trimming and J lost 1 base; unmatched junction nucleotides: 1. CDR3 sequence: CATSRDRGSNQPQHF. CDR3 DNA: TGTGCCACCAGCAGGGACAGGGGCAGCAATCAGCCCCAGCATTTT.

The chain has TRBV10-3 and TRBJ2-3, with no clear D. Trimming shortened V by 0 bases and J by 14 bases, and 12 bases separated the two germline ends. The germline V gene encodes CDR1 ENHRY and CDR2 SYGVKD. The CDR3 extends over 12 amino acids. DNA of the CDR3: TGTGCCATCAGTGAGTCCGGGCCCCCCGGGTATTTT. Translation gives CAISESGPPGYF.

This clone has only one observation. This chain connects TRBV6-1 to TRBJ2-2; no reliable D call. The CDR3 loop spans 16 amino acids. Germline loops: CDR1 MNHNS, CDR2 SASEGT. Deletions cut 0 bases from V and 0 bases from J, with 8 bases between. The CDR3 loop reads CASSEATPSNTGELFF. CDR3 in DNA: TGTGCCAGCAGTGAAGCGACTCCTTCGAACACCGGGGAGCTGTTTTTT.

This clone has a single count. The genes are TRBV7-3 and TRBJ2-5, with 9 nucleotides matching TRBD2. This CDR3 contains 15 residues. CDR1 is SGHTA and CDR2 is FQGTGA in the germline V gene. V was clipped by 2 bases and J by 5 bases; unmatched bases: 6. CDR3 in DNA: TGTGCCAGCAGCTTAGCGGGAGGGCCGGGTGAGACCCAGTACTTC. Amino acids: CASSLAGGPGETQYF.

This clone was seen a few times. The chain uses TRBV11-1 and TRBJ1-1; possibly TRBD1 for D (5 bases). Trimming removed 1 base from V and 4 bases from J, with 10 bases in between. The CDR3 has 14 amino acids. CDR1 and CDR2 (germline): SGHAT, FQDESV (reference sequence). DNA for the CDR3: TGTGCCAGCAGCTTAGTCCGGGGGGGCACTGAAGCTTTCTTT. It yields the protein CASSLVRGGTEAFF.

The V call is TRBV5-6, the J call TRBJ2-7; 8 bases agree with TRBD1. The CDR3 totals 13 residues. CDR1 and CDR2 (germline): SGHDT, YYEEEE. Unmatched junction bases numbered 4, after V lost 1 base and J lost 7 bases. CDR3 residues: CASSLQGAEEQYF. The CDR3 DNA reads as TGTGCCAGCAGCTTGCAGGGGGCTGAAGAGCAGTACTTC.